This T cell receptor beta chain was retrieved from a study of blood T cell repertoires in COVID-19. Study-level information: Some COVID-19 samples were acute and others convalescent; all came from the United States, Italy and Spain.

CDR1 and CDR2 from the germline V gene are MNHEY and SMNVEV (reference sequence). V was shortened by 5 bases and J by 10 bases, with 23 bases between the two germline ends. The CDR3 extends over 15 amino acids. The study drew participants aged roughly 18 to 89 years from about two dozen US areas. Cohort 3 recovered donors had two negative PCRs, clearance, or symptom resolution. Per the original methods: Cell counts per sample came from amplifying reference gene primers. Profiled with immunoSEQ multiplex PCR; TCRdb holds only in-frame clones, not every one. V and J calls and clone size come straight from that table; D and trimming were deduced from the DNA. The sample consists of roughly 330,000 clones, around 87% of them appearing once.

Sequenced sample: PBMCs or T cells enriched from blood (not recorded which). The rearrangement joins TRBV27 to TRBJ1-1; D unclear. This receptor was taken from a woman aged 25 to 39 who had recovered from COVID-19. Here the CDR3 reads CASSLLPSEGIVAFF. The CDR3, as DNA: TGTGCCAGCAGTCTACTCCCGTCAGAGGGAATAGTAGCTTTCTTT.